The rows below give T cell receptor beta chains drawn from one sample of a study of identical twins. MiXCR, run by TCRdb on the 5' RACE reads, gives a single entry per CDR3 protein. The table has some 790,000 distinct CDR3 sequences, 15% to 20% seen once. The sample also formed part of further work on T cells expressing NK-cell markers.

Sequencing was done on a sample of PBMCs. These receptor sequences come from a woman under 30 in good health. Both conserved end residues are part of each CDR3. A D gene is named only where the DNA matches it firmly. Only some rows state a clone size, as once, few, many or a class for expanded clones.

size	D	V	J	DNA	CDR3
.	TRBD2	TRBV20-1	TRBJ2-1	TGCAGTGCTAGAGGCTTCGGGACTAGCGGGGGGGCCAGCTACAATGAGCAGTTCTTC	CSARGFGTSGGASYNEQFF
.	.	TRBV7-6	TRBJ2-7	TGTGCCAGCAGCTTCTGGGCAGAGAGCTCCTACGAGCAGTACTTC	CASSFWAESSYEQYF
.	TRBD1	TRBV2	TRBJ2-6	TGTGCCAGCAGACCGGGACAGGGCTACTCTGGGGCCAACGTCCTGACTTTC	CASRPGQGYSGANVLTF
few	.	TRBV20-1	TRBJ1-5	TGCAGTGCCCGCGGTATCGGCAATCAGCCCCAGCATTTT	CSARGIGNQPQHF
many	.	TRBV20-1	TRBJ2-2	TGCAGTGCTAGAGATCGGTCTCGAATCTATAGTTTTCCCGGGGAGCTGTTTTTT	CSARDRSRIYSFPGELFF
once	.	TRBV14	TRBJ1-1	TGTGCCAGCAGCCCCCTAACGCCCCGGCGAACTGAAGCTTTCTTT	CASSPLTPRRTEAFF
many	.	TRBV6-2/TRBV6-3	TRBJ1-1	TGTGCCAGCAACGACAGGAACACTGAAGCTTTCTTT	CASNDRNTEAFF
many	.	TRBV12-3/TRBV12-4	TRBJ2-7	TGTGCCAGCAGTTTAGAGGTCCACGAGCAGTACTTC	CASSLEVHEQYF
.	TRBD2	TRBV10-3	TRBJ2-3	TGTGCCATCAGTGACCATGGGACTAGCGGGGTGCAGGATACGCAGTATTTT	CAISDHGTSGVQDTQYF
many	.	TRBV20-1	TRBJ1-2	TGCAGTACTCGGCGCGAATACGGTGGCTACACCTTC	CSTRREYGGYTF
.	TRBD2	TRBV5-6	TRBJ2-3	TGTGCCAGCAGACGAATGAGCGGGGGGACCCGCACAGATACGCAGTATTTT	CASRRMSGGTRTDTQYF
many	.	TRBV6-5	TRBJ2-1	TGTGCCAGCAGTTGGGGGTTAGGTCCTTACAATGAGCAGTTCTTC	CASSWGLGPYNEQFF
few	.	TRBV12-3/TRBV12-4	TRBJ1-1	TGTGCCAGCAGTATCGGACCCTATGAAGCTTTCTTT	CASSIGPYEAFF
.	TRBD1	TRBV5-5	TRBJ1-2	TGTGCCAGCAGCTTGGGGACAGGGCCTTACTATGGCTACACCTTC	CASSLGTGPYYGYTF
.	.	TRBV6-2/TRBV6-3	TRBJ2-1	TGTGCCAGCAGTTACTCGAATACGCGGACCCCCCCCTCCTACAATGAGCAGTTCTTC	CASSYSNTRTPPSYNEQFF
.	TRBD2	TRBV12-3/TRBV12-4	TRBJ2-2	TGTGCCAGCAGCTCCCGGGCTAGCGGGGGTGGGAACACCGGGGAGCTGTTTTTT	CASSSRASGGGNTGELFF